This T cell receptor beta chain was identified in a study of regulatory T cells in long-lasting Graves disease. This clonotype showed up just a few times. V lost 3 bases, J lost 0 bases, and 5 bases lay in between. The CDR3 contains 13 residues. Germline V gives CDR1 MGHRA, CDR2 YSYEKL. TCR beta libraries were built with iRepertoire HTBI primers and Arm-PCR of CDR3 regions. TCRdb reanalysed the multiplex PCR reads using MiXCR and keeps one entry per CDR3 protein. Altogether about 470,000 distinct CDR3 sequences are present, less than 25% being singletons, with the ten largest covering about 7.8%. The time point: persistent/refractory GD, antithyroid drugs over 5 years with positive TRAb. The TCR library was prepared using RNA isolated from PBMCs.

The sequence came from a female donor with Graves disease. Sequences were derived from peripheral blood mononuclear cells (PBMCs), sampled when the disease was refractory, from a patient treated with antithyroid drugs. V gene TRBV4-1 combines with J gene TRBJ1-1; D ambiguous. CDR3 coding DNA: TGCGCCAGCAGCCATTCAATGAACACTGAAGCTTTCTTT. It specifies CASSHSMNTEAFF.